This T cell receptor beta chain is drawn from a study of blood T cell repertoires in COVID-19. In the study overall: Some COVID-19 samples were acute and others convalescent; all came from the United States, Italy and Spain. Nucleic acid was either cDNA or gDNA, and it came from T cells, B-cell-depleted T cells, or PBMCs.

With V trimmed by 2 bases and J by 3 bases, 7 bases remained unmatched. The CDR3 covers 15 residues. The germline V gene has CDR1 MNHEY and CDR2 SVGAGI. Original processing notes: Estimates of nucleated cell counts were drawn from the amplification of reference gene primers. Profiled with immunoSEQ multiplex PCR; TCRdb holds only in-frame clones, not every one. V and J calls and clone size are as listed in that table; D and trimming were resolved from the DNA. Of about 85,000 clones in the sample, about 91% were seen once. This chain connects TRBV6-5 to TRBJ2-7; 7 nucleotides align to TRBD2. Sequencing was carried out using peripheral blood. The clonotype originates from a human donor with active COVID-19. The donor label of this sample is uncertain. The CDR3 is CASSYRGVGYYEQYF. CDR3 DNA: TGTGCCAGCAGTTACCGGGGGGTGGGATACTACGAGCAGTACTTC.